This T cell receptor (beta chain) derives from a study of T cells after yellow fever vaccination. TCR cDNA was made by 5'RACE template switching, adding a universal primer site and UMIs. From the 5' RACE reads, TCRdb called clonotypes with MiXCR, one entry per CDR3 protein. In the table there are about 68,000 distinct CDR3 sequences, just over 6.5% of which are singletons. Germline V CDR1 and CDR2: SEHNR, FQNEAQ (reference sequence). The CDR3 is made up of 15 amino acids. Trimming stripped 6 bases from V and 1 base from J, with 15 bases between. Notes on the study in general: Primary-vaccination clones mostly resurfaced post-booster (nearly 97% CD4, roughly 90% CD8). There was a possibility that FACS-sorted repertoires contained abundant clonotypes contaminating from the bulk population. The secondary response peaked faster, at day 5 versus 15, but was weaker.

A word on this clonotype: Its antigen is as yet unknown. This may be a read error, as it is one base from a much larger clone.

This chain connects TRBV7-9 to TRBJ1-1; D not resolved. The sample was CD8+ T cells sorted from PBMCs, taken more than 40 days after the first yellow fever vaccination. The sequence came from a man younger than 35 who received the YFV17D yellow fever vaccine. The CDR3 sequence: CASRGAETQNTEAFF. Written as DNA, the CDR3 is TGTGCCAGCAGGGGTGCCGAGACTCAGAACACTGAAGCTTTCTTT.